This T cell receptor beta chain was found in a study of breast tumors, draining lymph nodes, adjacent tissues. Breast cancer patients provided tissue from their axillary draining lymph nodes. General study points: Tumor and nontumor repertoires were significantly more similar in luminal-like than in basal-like breast cancer. Tumor T cell lymph node origin was a supported hypothesis, not proven. Tumor TCR diversity was below lymph nodes but above nontumor tissue. Data fit most tumor T cells coming from lymph node, expanding in tumor.

The germline V and J ends were trimmed by 0 bases and 4 bases, with 7 bases remaining between them. CDR3 length: 13 amino acids. CDR1 is GTSNPN and CDR2 is SVGIG in the germline V gene (reference sequence). Each CDR3 protein gets one entry after TCRdb re-called the multiplex PCR reads with MiXCR. The sample has about 130,000 distinct CDR3 sequences; about 20% are singletons. Many counts were recorded for this clonotype. The antigen is unknown. This clonotype originated in a female donor with breast cancer. Some clones in this sample may be carry-over from other donors' samples. The sample consisted of axillary lymph node tissue. The rearrangement links TRBV30 to TRBJ1-5; a weak D match, TRBD1 (5 bases). The CDR3 is CAWSVTVNQPQHF. In DNA, the CDR3 is TGTGCCTGGAGTGTGACAGTTAATCAGCCCCAGCATTTT. The full variable domain, its missing parts supplied by reference TRBV30 and TRBJ1-5, is SQTIHQWPATLVQPVGSPLSLECTVEGTSNPNLYWYRQAAGRGLQLLFYSVGIGQISSEVPQNLSASRPQDRQFILSSKKLLLSDSGFYLCAWSVTVNQPQHFGDGTRLSIL.